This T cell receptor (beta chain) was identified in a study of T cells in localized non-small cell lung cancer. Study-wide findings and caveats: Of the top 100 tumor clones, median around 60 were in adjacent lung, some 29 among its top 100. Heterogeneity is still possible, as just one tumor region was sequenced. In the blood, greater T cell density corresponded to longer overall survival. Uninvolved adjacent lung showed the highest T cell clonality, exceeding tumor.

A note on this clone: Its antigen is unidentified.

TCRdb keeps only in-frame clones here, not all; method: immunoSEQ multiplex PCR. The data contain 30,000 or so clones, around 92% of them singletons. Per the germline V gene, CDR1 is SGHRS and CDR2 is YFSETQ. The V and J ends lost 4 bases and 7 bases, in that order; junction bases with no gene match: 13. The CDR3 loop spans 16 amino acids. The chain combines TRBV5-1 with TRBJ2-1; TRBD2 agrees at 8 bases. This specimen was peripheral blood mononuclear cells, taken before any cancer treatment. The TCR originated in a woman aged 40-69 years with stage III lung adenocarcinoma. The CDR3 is CASSTEQVASGNEQFF. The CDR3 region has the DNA TGCGCCAGCAGCACCGAGCAGGTGGCTAGCGGGAATGAGCAGTTCTTC.